A single sample gave rise to the 6 T cell receptor beta chains below, sequenced in a study of blood T cell repertoires in COVID-19. Clones were sequenced by immunoSEQ multiplex PCR, and TCRdb holds only the in-frame ones, with some missing. The sample has approximately 82,000 clones, about 82% seen once. Sequenced sample: peripheral blood. The receptors were sampled from a woman in her 70s with active or convalescent COVID-19.

This rearrangement joins TRBV4-2 to TRBJ1-5; 8 bases align to TRBD1. The ends lost 2 bases at V and 5 bases at J; junction bases unmatched: 5. CDR1 is LGHNA, CDR2 YNFKEQ, per germline. CDR3 length: 15 residues. The CDR3 nucleotides are TGTGCCAGCAGCCAAACCCCGACAGGGGATCAGCCCCAGCATTTT. Protein product: CASSQTPTGDQPQHF.

The chain joins TRBV7-2 to TRBJ1-1; a weak D match, TRBD1 (6 bases). In germline, CDR1 is SGHTA, CDR2 FQGNSA. This CDR3 region has 15 residues. Trimming took off 5 bases at V and 6 bases at J, with 19 bases between the two ends. In DNA form, the CDR3 reads TGTGCCAGCAGCCCGCTCATTCAGGGGAATGCTGAAGCTTTCTTT. This encodes CASSPLIQGNAEAFF.

This chain connects TRBV27 to TRBJ2-5, with 12 bases aligning to TRBD2. The CDR3 totals 16 residues. Germline-derived CDR1 and CDR2 are MNHEY and SMNVEV (reference sequence). The junction had 8 bases not matched to a gene; V was cut back by 5 bases and J by 4 bases. As DNA, the CDR3 is TGTGCCAGCAGTCCACGGACTAGCGGGGCCCCAGAGACCCAGTACTTC. Translating gives CASSPRTSGAPETQYF.

V and J are TRBV6-5 and TRBJ1-5; maybe TRBD1 (6 bases). Germline values: CDR1 MNHEY, CDR2 SVGAGI. There are 14 residues in the CDR3. Trimming cost V 4 bases and J 3 bases, with 10 bases left between them. The CDR3 DNA follows: TGTGCCAGCAGTTCGGACAGCCTCAATCAGCCCCAGCATTTT. Translated: CASSSDSLNQPQHF.

This clone was seen only a few times. This chain uses TRBV6-6 with TRBJ1-1, with no clear D. The CDR3 has 12 amino acids. Trimming pared 9 bases from V and 0 bases from J, leaving 8 bases between. CDR1 and CDR2 from the germline V gene are MNHNY and SVGAGI (reference sequence). The CDR3 loop reads CASTALNTEAFF. CDR3 sequence (DNA): TGTGCCAGTACAGCTTTGAACACTGAAGCTTTCTTT.

CDR3 nucleotides: TGTGCCAGCAGCCTTATGGACAGTTTGATGAAGACCCAGTACTTC. Translated, it gives CASSLMDSLMKTQYF. The chain uses TRBV7-2 and TRBJ2-5; a weak D match, TRBD1 (6 bases). This CDR3 comprises 15 residues. V dropped 5 bases and J dropped 6 bases, with 19 bases sitting between them. The germline CDR1 and CDR2 sequences are SGHTA and FQGNSA.